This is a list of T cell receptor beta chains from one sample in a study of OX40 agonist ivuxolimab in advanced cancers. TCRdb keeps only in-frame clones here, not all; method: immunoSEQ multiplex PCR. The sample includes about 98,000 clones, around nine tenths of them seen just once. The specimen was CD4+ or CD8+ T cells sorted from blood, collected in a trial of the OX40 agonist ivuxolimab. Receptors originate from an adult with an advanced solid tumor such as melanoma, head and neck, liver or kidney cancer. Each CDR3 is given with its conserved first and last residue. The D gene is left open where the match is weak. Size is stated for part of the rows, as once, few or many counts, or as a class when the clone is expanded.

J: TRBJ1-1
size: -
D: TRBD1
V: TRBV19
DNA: TGTGCCAGTAGTATACTCGAAGCGCCAGGGGGCACTGAAGCTTTCTTT
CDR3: CASSILEAPGGTEAFF

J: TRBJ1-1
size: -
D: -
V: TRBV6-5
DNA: TGTGCCAGCAGTTACTCGGGGCGTCTGAACACTGAAGCTTTCTTT
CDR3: CASSYSGRLNTEAFF

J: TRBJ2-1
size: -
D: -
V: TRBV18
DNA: TGTGCCAGCTCCCCTACTAGCACTGACAATGAGCAGTTCTTC
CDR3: CASSPTSTDNEQFF

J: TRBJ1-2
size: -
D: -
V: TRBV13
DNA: TGTGCCAGCAGCCTCGGGACTGGCATTTACGGGTATGGCTACACCTTC
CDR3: CASSLGTGIYGYGYTF

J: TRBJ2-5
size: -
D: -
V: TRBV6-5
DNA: TGTGCCAGCAGATCTCTTGCCCAGGGCGAGACCCAGTACTTC
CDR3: CASRSLAQGETQYF

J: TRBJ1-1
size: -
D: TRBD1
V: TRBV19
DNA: TGTGCCAGTAGTGATGGACAGGCGAACACTGAAGCTTTCTTT
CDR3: CASSDGQANTEAFF

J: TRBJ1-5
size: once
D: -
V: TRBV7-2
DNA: TGTGCCAGCAGGCAGGGTGAGGGTTCGGGACCCCAGCATTTT
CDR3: CASRQGEGSGPQHF

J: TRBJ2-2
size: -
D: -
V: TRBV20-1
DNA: TGCAGTGTAAGGGGGAACGGGGAGCTGTTTTTT
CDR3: CSVRGNGELFF

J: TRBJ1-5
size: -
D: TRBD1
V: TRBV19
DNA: TGTGCCAGTAGTAGCACAGTAGACAGGGTAGGCAATCAGCCCCAGCATTTT
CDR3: CASSSTVDRVGNQPQHF

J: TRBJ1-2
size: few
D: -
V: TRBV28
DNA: TGTGCCAGCAGTTTCGACACGGAGCGGACCTTC
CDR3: CASSFDTERTF

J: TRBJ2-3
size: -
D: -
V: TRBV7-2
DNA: TGTGCCAGCAGCGCCAACGCAGGGCCCGCGGGTACGCAGTATTTT
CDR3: CASSANAGPAGTQYF

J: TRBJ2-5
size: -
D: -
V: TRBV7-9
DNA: TGTGCCAGCAGCTTATCCCGGCTCCAAGAGACCCAGTACTTC
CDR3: CASSLSRLQETQYF

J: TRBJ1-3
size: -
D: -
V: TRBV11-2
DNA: TGTGCCAGCAGCCCGGGGCCAGGGCGAAACACCATATATTTT
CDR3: CASSPGPGRNTIYF